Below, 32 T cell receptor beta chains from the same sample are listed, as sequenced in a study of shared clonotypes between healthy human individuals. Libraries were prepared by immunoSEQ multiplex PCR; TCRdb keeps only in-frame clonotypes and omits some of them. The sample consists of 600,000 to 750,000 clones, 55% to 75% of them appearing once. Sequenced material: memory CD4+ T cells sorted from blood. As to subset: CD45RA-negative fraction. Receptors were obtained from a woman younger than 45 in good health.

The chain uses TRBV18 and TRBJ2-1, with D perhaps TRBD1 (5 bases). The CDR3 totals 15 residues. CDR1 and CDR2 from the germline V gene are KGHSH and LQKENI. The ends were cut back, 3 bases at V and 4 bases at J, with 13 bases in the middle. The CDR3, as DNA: TGTGCCAGCTCACCCCGTCAGGGAAAATACAATGAGCAGTTCTTC. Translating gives CASSPRQGKYNEQFF.

CDR3 sequence (DNA): TGTGCCAGCAGCCGACTAGCGGGAGGGCCCTCGGATACGCAGTATTTT. Encoded protein: CASSRLAGGPSDTQYF. The chain is built from TRBV11-2 and TRBJ2-3, with 14 bases matching TRBD2. There are 16 residues in the CDR3. The V gene end was trimmed by 5 bases and the J gene end by 6 bases; junction bases not matched to a gene: 7. Germline lookup yields CDR1 SGHAT and CDR2 FQNNGV.

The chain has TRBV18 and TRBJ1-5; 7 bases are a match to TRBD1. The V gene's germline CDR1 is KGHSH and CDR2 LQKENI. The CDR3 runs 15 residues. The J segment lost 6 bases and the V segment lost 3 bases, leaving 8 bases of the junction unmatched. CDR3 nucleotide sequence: TGTGCCAGCTCACCTACAGGGGTTAAGGGTCAGCCCCAGCATTTT. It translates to CASSPTGVKGQPQHF.

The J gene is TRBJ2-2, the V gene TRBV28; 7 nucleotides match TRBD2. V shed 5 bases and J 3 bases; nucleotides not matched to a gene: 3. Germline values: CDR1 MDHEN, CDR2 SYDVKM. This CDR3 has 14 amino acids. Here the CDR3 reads CASSDGLDTGELFF. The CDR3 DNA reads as TGTGCCAGCAGTGACGGACTAGACACCGGGGAGCTGTTTTTT.

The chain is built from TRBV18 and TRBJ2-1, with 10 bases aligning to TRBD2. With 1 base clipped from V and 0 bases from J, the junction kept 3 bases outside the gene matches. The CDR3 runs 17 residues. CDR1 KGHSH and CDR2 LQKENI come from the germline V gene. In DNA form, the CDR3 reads TGTGCCAGCTCACCACAACTAGCGGGACACTCCTACAATGAGCAGTTCTTC. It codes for CASSPQLAGHSYNEQFF. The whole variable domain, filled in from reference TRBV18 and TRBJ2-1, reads NAGVMQNPRHLVRRRGQEARLRCSPMKGHSHVYWYRQLPEEGLKFMVYLQKENIIDESGMPKERFSAEFPKEGPSILRIQQVVRGDSAAYFCASSPQLAGHSYNEQFFGPGTRLTVL.

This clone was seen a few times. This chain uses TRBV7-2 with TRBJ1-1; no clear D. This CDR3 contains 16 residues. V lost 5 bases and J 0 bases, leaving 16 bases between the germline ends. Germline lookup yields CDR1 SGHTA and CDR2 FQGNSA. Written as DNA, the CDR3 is TGTGCCAGCAGCCTCAGCGCCCTGACCGTGAACACTGAAGCTTTCTTT. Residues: CASSLSALTVNTEAFF.

The CDR3 loop is CASSLRGTDAYEQYF. The CDR3 nucleotides are TGTGCCAGCAGCTTGCGCGGGACTGACGCCTACGAGCAGTACTTC. This chain links TRBV5-5 with TRBJ2-7; maybe TRBD2 (6 bases). The V end lost 1 base, the J end lost 2 bases, and 13 bases lay between the germline ends. This CDR3 has 15 residues. Germline CDR1 reads SGHKS; CDR2 reads YYEKEE (reference sequence).

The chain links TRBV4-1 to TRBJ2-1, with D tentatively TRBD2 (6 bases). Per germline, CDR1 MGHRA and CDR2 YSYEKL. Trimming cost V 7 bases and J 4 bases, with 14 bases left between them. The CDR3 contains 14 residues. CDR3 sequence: CASTVGSGYNEQFF. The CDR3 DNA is TGCGCCAGCACGGTCGGGAGCGGGTACAATGAGCAGTTCTTC.

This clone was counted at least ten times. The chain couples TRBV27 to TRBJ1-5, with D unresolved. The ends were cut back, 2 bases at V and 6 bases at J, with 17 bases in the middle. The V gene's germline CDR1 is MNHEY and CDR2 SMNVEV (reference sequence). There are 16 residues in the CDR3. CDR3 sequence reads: CASSLDGTSPAQPQHF. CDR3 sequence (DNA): TGTGCCAGCAGTTTAGATGGTACTTCCCCTGCTCAGCCCCAGCATTTT.

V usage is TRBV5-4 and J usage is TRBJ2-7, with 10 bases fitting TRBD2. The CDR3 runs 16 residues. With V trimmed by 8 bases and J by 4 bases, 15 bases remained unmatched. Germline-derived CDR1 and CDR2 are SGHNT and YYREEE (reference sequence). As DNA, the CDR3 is TGTGCCAGTCGTGAGGCCGGGACTAGCGTGGTGTACGAGCAGTACTTC. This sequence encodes CASREAGTSVVYEQYF.

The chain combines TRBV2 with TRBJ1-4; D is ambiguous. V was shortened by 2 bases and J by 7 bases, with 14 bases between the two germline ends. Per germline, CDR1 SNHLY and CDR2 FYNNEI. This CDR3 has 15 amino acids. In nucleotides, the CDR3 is TGTGCCAGCAGTGAACTAAGACTGAAAGCTGAAAAACTGTTTTTT. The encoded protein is CASSELRLKAEKLFF.

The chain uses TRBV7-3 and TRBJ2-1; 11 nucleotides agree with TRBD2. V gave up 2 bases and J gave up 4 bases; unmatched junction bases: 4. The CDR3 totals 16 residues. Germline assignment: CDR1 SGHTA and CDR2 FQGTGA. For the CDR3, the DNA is TGTGCCAGCAGCTTAGCCGGGACTAGCGGATACAATGAGCAGTTCTTC. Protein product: CASSLAGTSGYNEQFF.

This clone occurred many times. The CDR3 DNA reads as TGTGCCAGCAGTGAGGGACTAGCCGCAGATACGCAGTATTTT. Encoded protein: CASSEGLAADTQYF. This rearrangement joins TRBV6-4 to TRBJ2-3, with 9 positions matching TRBD2. The CDR3 consists of 14 residues. Germline assignment: CDR1 MRHNA and CDR2 SNTAGT. Trimming removed 3 bases from V and 4 bases from J; junction bases left unmatched: 2.

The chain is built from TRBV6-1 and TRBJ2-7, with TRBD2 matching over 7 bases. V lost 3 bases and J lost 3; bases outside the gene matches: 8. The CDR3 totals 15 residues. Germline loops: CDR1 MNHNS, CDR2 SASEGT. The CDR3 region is CASSDLGGVFYEQYF. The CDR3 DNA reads TGTGCCAGCAGTGACCTGGGGGGGGTCTTCTACGAGCAGTACTTC.

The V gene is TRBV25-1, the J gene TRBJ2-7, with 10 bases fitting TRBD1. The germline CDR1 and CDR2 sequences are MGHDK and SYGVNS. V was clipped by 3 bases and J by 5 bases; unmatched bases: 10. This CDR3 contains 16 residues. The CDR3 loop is CASSDKGDRGWNEQYF. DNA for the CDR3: TGTGCCAGCAGTGACAAGGGGGACAGGGGTTGGAACGAGCAGTACTTC.

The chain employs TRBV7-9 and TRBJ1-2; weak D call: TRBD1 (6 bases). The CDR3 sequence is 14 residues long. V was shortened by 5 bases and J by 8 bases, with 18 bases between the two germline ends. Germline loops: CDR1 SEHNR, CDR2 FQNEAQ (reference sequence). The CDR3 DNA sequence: TGTGCCAGCAGCCCACCGGAAGGGGGAGGCGGCTACACCTTC. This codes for CASSPPEGGGGYTF.

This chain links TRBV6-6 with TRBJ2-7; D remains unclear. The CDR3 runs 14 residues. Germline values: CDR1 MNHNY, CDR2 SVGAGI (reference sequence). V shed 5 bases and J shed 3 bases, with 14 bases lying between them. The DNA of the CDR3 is TGTGCCAGCAGTACTGGACGGTTAGACTACGAGCAGTACTTC. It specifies CASSTGRLDYEQYF.

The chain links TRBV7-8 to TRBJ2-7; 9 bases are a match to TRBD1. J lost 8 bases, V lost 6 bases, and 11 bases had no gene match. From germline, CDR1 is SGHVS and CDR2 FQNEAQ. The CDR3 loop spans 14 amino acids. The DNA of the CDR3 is TGTGCCAGCAGTAAGGACAGGGGACTAAATAAGCAGTACTTC. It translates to CASSKDRGLNKQYF.

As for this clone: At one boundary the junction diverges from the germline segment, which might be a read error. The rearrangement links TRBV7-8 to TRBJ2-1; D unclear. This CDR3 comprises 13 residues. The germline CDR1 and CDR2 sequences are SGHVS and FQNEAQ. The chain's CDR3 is CASRFAQYNEQFF. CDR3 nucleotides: TGTGCCAGCCGCTTTGCACAGTACAATGAGCAGTTCTTC.

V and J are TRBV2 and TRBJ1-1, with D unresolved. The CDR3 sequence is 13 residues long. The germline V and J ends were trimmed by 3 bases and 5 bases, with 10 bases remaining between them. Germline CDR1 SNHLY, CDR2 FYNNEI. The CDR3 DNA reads TGTGCCAGCAGTGAGTTGCAGAGGACTGAAGCTTTCTTT. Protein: CASSELQRTEAFF.

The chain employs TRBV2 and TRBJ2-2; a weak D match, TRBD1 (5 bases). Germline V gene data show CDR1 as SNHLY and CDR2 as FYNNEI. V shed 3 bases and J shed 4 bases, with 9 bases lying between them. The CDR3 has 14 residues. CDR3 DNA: TGTGCCAGCAGTGAGAGACAGCTCACCGGGGAGCTGTTTTTT. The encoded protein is CASSERQLTGELFF.

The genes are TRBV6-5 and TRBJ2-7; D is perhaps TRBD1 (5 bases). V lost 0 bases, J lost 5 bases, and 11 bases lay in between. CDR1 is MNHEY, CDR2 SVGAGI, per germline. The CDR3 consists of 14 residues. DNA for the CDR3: TGTGCCAGCAGTTACTCGGGTTCCAGGGACGAGCAGTACTTC. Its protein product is CASSYSGSRDEQYF.

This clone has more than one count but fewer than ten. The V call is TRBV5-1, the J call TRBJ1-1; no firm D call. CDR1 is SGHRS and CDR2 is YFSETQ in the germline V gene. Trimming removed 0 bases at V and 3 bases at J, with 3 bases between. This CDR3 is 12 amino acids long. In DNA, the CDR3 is TGCGCCAGCAGCTTGGGCTACACTGAAGCTTTCTTT. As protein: CASSLGYTEAFF.

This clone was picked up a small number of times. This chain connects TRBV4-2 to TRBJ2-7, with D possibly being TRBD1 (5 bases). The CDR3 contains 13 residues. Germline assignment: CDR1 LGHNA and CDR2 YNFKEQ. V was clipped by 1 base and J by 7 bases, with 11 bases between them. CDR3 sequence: CASSQGGPMEQYF. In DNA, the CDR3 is TGTGCCAGCAGCCAAGGGGGCCCTATGGAGCAGTACTTC.

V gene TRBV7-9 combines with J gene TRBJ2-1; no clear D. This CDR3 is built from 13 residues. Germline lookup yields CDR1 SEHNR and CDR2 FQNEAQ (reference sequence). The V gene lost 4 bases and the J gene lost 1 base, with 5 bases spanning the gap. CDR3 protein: CASSSASYNEQFF. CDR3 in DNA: TGTGCCAGCAGCTCCGCTTCCTACAATGAGCAGTTCTTC.

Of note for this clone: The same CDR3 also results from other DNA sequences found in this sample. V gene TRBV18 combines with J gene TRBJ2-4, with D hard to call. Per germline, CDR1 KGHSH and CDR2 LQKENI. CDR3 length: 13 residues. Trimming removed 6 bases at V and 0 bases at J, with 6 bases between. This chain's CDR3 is CASSPGAKNIQYF. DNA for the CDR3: TGTGCCAGCTCCCCAGGAGCCAAAAACATTCAGTACTTC.

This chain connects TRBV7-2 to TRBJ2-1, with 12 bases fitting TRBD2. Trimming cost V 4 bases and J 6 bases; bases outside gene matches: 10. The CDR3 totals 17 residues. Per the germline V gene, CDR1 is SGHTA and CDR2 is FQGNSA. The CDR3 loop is CASSSKTSGSLGNEQFF. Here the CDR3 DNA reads TGTGCCAGCAGCTCCAAGACTAGCGGGAGTTTGGGCAATGAGCAGTTCTTC.

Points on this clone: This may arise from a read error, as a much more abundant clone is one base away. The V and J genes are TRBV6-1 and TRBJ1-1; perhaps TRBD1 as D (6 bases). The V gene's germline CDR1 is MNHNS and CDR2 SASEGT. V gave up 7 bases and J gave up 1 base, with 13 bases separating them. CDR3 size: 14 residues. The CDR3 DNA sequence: TGTGCCAGCATTAGAGGACAGAAGAACACTGAAGCTTTCTTT. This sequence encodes CASIRGQKNTEAFF.

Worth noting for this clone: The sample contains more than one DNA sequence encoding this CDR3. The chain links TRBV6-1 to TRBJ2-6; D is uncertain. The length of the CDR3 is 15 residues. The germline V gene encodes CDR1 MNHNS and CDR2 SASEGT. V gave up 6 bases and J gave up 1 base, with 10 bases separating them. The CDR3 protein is CASSEDPSGANVLTF. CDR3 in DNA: TGTGCCAGCAGCGAGGACCCATCTGGGGCCAACGTCCTGACTTTC.

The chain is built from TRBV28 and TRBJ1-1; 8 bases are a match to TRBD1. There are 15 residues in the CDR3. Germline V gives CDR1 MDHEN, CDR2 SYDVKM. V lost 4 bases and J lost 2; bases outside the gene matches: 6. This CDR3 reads CASSSGGEENTEAFF. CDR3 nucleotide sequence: TGTGCCAGCAGTTCAGGGGGCGAGGAAAACACTGAAGCTTTCTTT.

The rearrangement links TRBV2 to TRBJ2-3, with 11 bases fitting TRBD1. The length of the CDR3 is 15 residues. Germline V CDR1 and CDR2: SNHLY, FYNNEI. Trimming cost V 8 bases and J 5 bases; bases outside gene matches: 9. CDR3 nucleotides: TGTGCCAGCCGTCGGGACAGGGGGACCGGAGATACGCAGTATTTT. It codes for CASRRDRGTGDTQYF.

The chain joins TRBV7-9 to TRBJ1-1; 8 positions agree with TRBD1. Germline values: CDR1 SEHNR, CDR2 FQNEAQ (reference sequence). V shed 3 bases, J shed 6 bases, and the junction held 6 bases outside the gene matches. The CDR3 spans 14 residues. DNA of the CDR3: TGTGCCAGCAGCTTTCGGACAGGGATAGCTGAAGCTTTCTTT. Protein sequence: CASSFRTGIAEAFF.